This T cell receptor (beta chain) originates from a study of Graves' ophthalmopathy and Graves' hyperthyroidism. Study details: There was a collection of peripheral blood at initial diagnosis, before any treatment. Study-level findings and limits: Ophthalmopathy versus stable hyperthyroidism: 13-signature model gave around 90% sensitivity, approximately 80% specificity. Ophthalmopathy progression was predicted by the model at about 70% sensitivity and roughly 72% specificity.

CDR3 regions of TCR beta were amplified from RNA transcripts. After a first-round RT-PCR with HTBI primers, a second-round multiplex PCR was run. TCRdb re-derived calls from the multiplex PCR reads in MiXCR, one entry per CDR3 protein. The sample includes almost 750,000 distinct CDR3 sequences, roughly two fifths seen only once; the top ten take roughly 46%. Clinicians made diagnoses from clinical symptoms, serum thyroxine, TRAb, thyroid ultrasound and orbital computed tomography. This clonotype was observed many times. Antigen: not known. The TCR sequence derives from an adult man with Graves' ophthalmopathy. Sequencing was done on a sample of peripheral blood.

The CDR3: CASSESVNYGYTF. The CDR3 DNA sequence: TGCGCCAGCAGTGAGTCAGTGAACTATGGCTACACCTTC. This sequence joins TRBV10-2 and TRBJ1-2; no clear D. Germline V gives CDR1 WSHSY, CDR2 SAAADI. Trimming stripped 0 bases from V and 2 bases from J, with 4 bases between. The CDR3 is made up of 13 amino acids.